The 17 T cell receptor beta chains given below trace back to one sample, sequenced in a study of blood T cell repertoires in COVID-19. Sequenced by immunoSEQ multiplex PCR; TCRdb stores in-frame clones only, minus some. The table records about 440,000 clones, 88% of them present only once. The source material was peripheral blood. The receptors shown here come from a woman in her fifties or sixties with COVID-19, enrolled during active disease.

The rearrangement joins TRBV3-1 (or the pseudogene TRBV3-2) to TRBJ2-2; TRBD1 might be the D (5 bases). V was clipped by 1 base and J by 4 bases, with 13 bases between them. Germline CDR1 and CDR2: LGHDT and YNNKEL (reference sequence). The CDR3 spans 16 residues. The CDR3 protein is CASSQGTTRVTGELFF. The CDR3 DNA reads as TGTGCCAGCAGCCAAGGGACAACCCGGGTCACCGGGGAGCTGTTTTTT.

The chain couples TRBV5-1 to TRBJ2-2; the D gene is possibly TRBD2 (7 bases). The CDR3 runs 16 residues. The ends were cut back, 0 bases at V and 5 bases at J, with 14 bases in the middle. The germline gives CDR1 SGHRS, CDR2 YFSETQ. The CDR3 loop is CASSLDGGPGTGELFF. The CDR3 DNA reads as TGCGCCAGCAGCTTGGACGGGGGGCCAGGGACCGGGGAGCTGTTTTTT. The entire variable domain, with the rest obtained from reference TRBV5-1 and TRBJ2-2, is as follows: KAGVTQTPRYLIKTRGQQVTLSCSPISGHRSVSWYQQTPGQGLQFLFEYFSETQRNKGNFPGRFSGRQFSNSRSEMNVSTLELGDSALYLCASSLDGGPGTGELFFGEGSRLTVL.

The chain recombines TRBV3-1 (or the pseudogene TRBV3-2) with TRBJ1-3; D is possibly TRBD1 (6 bases). The V and J ends lost 2 bases and 0 bases respectively, with 14 bases between them. This CDR3 has 17 amino acids. Germline V gene lookup returns CDR1 LGHDT and CDR2 YNNKEL (reference sequence). The CDR3 reads CASSQRRTARSGNTIYF. DNA for the CDR3: TGTGCCAGCAGCCAACGCCGGACAGCCCGCTCTGGAAACACCATATATTTT.

The chain employs TRBV5-6 and TRBJ1-1, with TRBD1 matching 7 bases. Germline loops: CDR1 SGHDT, CDR2 YYEEEE. CDR3 length: 15 amino acids. The J segment lost 5 bases and the V segment lost 3 bases, leaving 10 bases of the junction unmatched. The CDR3 here is CASSWGPTGETEAFF. The CDR3 region has the DNA TGTGCCAGCAGCTGGGGCCCCACAGGGGAGACTGAAGCTTTCTTT. The full variable domain, rest sourced from reference TRBV5-6 and TRBJ1-1, is DAGVTQSPTHLIKTRGQQVTLRCSPKSGHDTVSWYQQALGQGPQFIFQYYEEEERQRGNFPDRFSGHQFPNYSSELNVNALLLGDSALYLCASSWGPTGETEAFFGQGTRLTVV.

Comment on this clone: At one end the junction does not follow the germline gene, possibly because of a read error. V and J are TRBV7-9 and TRBJ2-7; TRBD1 agrees at 7 bases. Germline V gene sequence: CDR1 SEHNR, CDR2 FQNEAQ (reference sequence). CDR3 length: 15 amino acids. As DNA, the CDR3 is TGTGCCAGCAGCTTCGCCGGGACGGAGGTACAGGGGCCGAACTTC. Protein sequence: CASSFAGTEVQGPNF.

The chain has TRBV30 and TRBJ2-7; 7 bases align to TRBD2. The ends lost 8 bases at V and 4 bases at J; junction bases unmatched: 8. This CDR3 region has 12 residues. Germline loops: CDR1 GTSNPN, CDR2 SVGIG (reference sequence). The CDR3 spells CALGGGSYEQYF. As DNA, the CDR3 is TGTGCCCTTGGGGGGGGATCTTACGAGCAGTACTTC.

J is TRBJ2-2 and V is TRBV30, with TRBD2 identical over 7 bases. V shed 4 bases and J 5 bases; nucleotides not matched to a gene: 7. The CDR3 spans 14 residues. CDR1 and CDR2 from the germline V gene are GTSNPN and SVGIG (reference sequence). This chain's CDR3 is CAWTAGVETGELFF. CDR3 nucleotide sequence: TGTGCCTGGACCGCGGGGGTGGAGACCGGGGAGCTGTTTTTT.

This clone was seen once. The chain uses TRBV12-3 or TRBV12-4 and TRBJ2-7, with no clear D. The CDR3 spans 12 residues. The V end lost 7 bases, the J end lost 0 bases, and 7 bases lay between the germline ends. The chain's CDR3 is CASTGNSYEQYF. The CDR3 DNA reads as TGTGCCAGCACAGGAAACTCCTACGAGCAGTACTTC.

The chain recombines TRBV2 with TRBJ1-6; the D is unclear. Per the germline V gene, CDR1 is SNHLY and CDR2 is FYNNEI. This CDR3 has 12 residues. With 6 bases removed from V and 7 bases from J, the gap between germline ends came to 7 bases. The CDR3 is CASSAANSPLHF. The CDR3 bases are TGTGCCAGCAGCGCGGCAAATTCACCCCTCCACTTT.

This clone was recorded once. V and J are TRBV10-3 and TRBJ2-3; 8 bases match TRBD2. This CDR3 is built from 16 residues. Trimming took 6 bases from V and 4 from J; bases not matched to a gene: 12. Germline loops: CDR1 ENHRY, CDR2 SYGVKD. The CDR3 coding sequence is TGTGCCATCAGGGGGGGTTTGGGACTAGTCCCAGATACGCAGTATTTT. It encodes CAIRGGLGLVPDTQYF.

The chain carries TRBV6-5 and TRBJ1-5; tentative D call: TRBD1 (5 bases). The CDR3 extends over 15 amino acids. Trimming pared 8 bases from V and 2 bases from J, leaving 16 bases between. Per the germline V gene, CDR1 is MNHEY and CDR2 is SVGAGI. The CDR3 sequence: CASCRPGFGNQPQHF. The CDR3 nucleotides read TGTGCCAGCTGCCGCCCAGGGTTCGGCAATCAGCCCCAGCATTTT.

The chain carries TRBV9 and TRBJ1-4; no definite D call. Trimming removed 4 bases from V and 0 bases from J, with 13 bases in between. Germline V CDR1 and CDR2: SGDLS, YYNGEE. This CDR3 contains 16 residues. CDR3: CASSPEHAATNEKLFF. Here the CDR3 DNA reads TGTGCCAGCAGCCCGGAGCATGCGGCAACTAATGAAAAACTGTTTTTT. The complete variable domain, with remaining parts taken from reference TRBV9 and TRBJ1-4, reads DSGVTQTPKHLITATGQRVTLRCSPRSGDLSVYWYQQSLDQGLQFLIQYYNGEERAKGNILERFSAQQFPDLHSELNLSSLELGDSALYFCASSPEHAATNEKLFFGSGTQLSVL.

The genes are TRBV9 and TRBJ1-1, with TRBD1 matching over 8 bases. CDR3 length: 12 residues. Germline V gene sequence: CDR1 SGDLS, CDR2 YYNGEE. V trimming: 2 bases; J trimming: 6 bases; junction bases outside the gene matches: 0. CDR3 sequence: CASSVTGAEAFF. CDR3 bases: TGTGCCAGCAGCGTGACAGGGGCTGAAGCTTTCTTT.

The chain is built from TRBV30 and TRBJ1-5, with 9 bases identical to TRBD1. This CDR3 is 14 amino acids long. J was trimmed by 5 bases and V by 4 bases; bases with no gene match: 6. CDR1 GTSNPN and CDR2 SVGIG come from the germline V gene (reference sequence). The CDR3 is CAWNRDRVDQPQHF. In DNA, the CDR3 is TGTGCCTGGAATAGGGACAGGGTGGATCAGCCCCAGCATTTT.

This clone was counted a few times. V is TRBV27 and J is TRBJ1-2, with no clear D. The CDR3 has 16 amino acids. Trimming left V 3 bases short and J 0 bases short, with 14 bases between. CDR1 MNHEY and CDR2 SMNVEV come from the germline V gene (reference sequence). The CDR3 region has the DNA TGTGCCAGCAGTTTGGGCAGGCCCCGGACTAACTATGGCTACACCTTC. Translating gives CASSLGRPRTNYGYTF.

The chain employs TRBV5-1 and TRBJ2-3, with 8 nucleotides matching TRBD1. The CDR3 runs 15 residues. CDR1 SGHRS and CDR2 YFSETQ come from the germline V gene. After removal of 0 bases from V and 6 bases from J, the junction contained 6 bases not matched to a gene. CDR3 nucleotides: TGCGCCAGCAGCTTGGCGGACAGGGCTACGGATACGCAGTATTTT. It encodes CASSLADRATDTQYF.

The genes are TRBV7-2 and TRBJ1-2, with D unresolved. The germline V and J ends were trimmed by 1 base and 6 bases, with 12 bases remaining between them. CDR3 length: 14 residues. CDR1 and CDR2 (germline): SGHTA, FQGNSA. The CDR3 nucleotides read TGTGCCAGCAGCTTAGACACATCACCCAATGGCTACACCTTC. Translation: CASSLDTSPNGYTF.